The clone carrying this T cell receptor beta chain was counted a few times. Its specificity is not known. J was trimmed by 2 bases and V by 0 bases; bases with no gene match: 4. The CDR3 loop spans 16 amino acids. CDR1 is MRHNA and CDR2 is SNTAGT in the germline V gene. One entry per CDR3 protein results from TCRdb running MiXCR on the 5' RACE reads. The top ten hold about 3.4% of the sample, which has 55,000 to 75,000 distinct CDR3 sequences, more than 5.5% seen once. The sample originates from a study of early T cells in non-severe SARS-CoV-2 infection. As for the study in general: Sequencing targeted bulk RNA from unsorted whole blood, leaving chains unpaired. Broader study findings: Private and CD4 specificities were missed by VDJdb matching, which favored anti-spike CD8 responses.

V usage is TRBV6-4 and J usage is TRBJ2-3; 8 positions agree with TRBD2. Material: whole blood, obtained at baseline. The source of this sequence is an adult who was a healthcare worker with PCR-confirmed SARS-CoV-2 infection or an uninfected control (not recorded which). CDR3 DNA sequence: TGTGCCAGCAGTGACTCGATACTAGCGGCCACAGATACGCAGTATTTT. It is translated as CASSDSILAATDTQYF.